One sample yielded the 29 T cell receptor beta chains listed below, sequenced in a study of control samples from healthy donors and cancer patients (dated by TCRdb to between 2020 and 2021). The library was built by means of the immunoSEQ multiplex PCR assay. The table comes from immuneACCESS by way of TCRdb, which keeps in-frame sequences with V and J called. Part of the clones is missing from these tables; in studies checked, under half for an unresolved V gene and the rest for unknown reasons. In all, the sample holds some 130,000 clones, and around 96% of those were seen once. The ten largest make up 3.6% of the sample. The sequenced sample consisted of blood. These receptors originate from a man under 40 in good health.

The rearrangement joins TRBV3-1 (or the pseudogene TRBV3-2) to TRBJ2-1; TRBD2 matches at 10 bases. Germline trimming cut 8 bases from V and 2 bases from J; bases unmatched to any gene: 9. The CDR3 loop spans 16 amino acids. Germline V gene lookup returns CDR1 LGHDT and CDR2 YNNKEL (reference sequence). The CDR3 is CASVGSGGAPYNEQFF. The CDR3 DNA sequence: TGTGCCAGCGTTGGGAGCGGGGGGGCACCCTACAATGAGCAGTTCTTC.

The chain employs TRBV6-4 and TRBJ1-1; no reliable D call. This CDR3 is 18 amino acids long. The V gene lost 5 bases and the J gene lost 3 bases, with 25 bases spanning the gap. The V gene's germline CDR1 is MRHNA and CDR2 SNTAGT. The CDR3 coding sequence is TGTGCCAGCAGTCAAGACCCCGGGGTAAGGTTTGGAGACACTGAAGCTTTCTTT. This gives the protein CASSQDPGVRFGDTEAFF.

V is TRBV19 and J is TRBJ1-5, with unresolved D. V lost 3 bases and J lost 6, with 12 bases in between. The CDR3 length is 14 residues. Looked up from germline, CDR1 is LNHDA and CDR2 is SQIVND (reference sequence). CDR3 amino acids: CASSIAVLGQPQHF. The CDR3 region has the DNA TGTGCCAGTAGTATTGCAGTGCTGGGTCAGCCCCAGCATTTT.

CDR3 sequence: CASSQTGVYNEQFF. The CDR3 DNA reads TGCGCCAGCAGCCAGACAGGGGTCTACAATGAGCAGTTCTTC. The J gene is TRBJ2-1, the V gene TRBV4-3, with 8 bases that match TRBD1. With 3 bases clipped from V and 3 bases from J, the junction kept 1 base outside the gene matches. The CDR3 sequence is 14 residues long. Germline V gene lookup returns CDR1 LGHNA and CDR2 YSLEER.

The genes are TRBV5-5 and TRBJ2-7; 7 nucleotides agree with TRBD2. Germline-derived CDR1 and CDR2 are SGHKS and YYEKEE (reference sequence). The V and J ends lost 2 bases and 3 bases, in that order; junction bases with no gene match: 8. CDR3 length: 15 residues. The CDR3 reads CASSLTGGSSYEQYF. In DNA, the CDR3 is TGTGCCAGCAGCTTAACGGGGGGAAGCAGCTACGAGCAGTACTTC.

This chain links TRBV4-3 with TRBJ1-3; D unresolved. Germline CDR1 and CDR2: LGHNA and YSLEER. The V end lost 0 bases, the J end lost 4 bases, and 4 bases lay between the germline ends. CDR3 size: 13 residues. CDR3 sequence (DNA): TGCGCCAGCAGCCAAGATATCGGAAACACCATATATTTT. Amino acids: CASSQDIGNTIYF.

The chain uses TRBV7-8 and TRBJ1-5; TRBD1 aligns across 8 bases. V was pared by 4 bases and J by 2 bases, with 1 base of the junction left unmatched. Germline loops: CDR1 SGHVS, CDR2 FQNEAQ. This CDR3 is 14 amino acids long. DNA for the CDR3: TGTGCCAGCAGCTCGACAGGGGGCAATCAGCCCCAGCATTTT. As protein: CASSSTGGNQPQHF.

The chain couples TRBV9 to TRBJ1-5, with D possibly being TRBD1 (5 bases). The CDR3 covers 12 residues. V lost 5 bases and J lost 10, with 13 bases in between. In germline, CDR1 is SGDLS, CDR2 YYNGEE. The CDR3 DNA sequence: TGTGCCAGCAGTGTCCCCGGGGGACCCCAGCATTTT. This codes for CASSVPGGPQHF.

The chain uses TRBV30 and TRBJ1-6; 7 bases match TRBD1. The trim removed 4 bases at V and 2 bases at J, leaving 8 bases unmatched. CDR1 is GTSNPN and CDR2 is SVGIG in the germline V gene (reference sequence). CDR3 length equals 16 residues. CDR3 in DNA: TGTGCCTGGACGGGAAGGGGGCCGACCTATAATTCACCCCTCCACTTT. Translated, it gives CAWTGRGPTYNSPLHF.

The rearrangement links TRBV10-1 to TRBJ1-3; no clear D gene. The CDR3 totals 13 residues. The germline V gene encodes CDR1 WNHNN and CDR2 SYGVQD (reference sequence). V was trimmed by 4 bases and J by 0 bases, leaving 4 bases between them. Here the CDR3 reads CASSVSSGNTIYF. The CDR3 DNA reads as TGCGCCAGCAGTGTCAGCTCTGGAAACACCATATATTTT.

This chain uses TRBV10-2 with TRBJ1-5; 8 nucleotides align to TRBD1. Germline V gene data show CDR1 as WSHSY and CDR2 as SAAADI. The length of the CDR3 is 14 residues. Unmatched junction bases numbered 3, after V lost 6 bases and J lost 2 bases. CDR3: CASRKGQGNQPQHF. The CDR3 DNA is TGCGCCAGCAGGAAGGGACAGGGCAATCAGCCCCAGCATTTT.

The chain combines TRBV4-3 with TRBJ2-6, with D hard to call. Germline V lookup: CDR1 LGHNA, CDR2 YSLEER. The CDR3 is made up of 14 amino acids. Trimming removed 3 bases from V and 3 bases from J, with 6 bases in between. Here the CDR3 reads CASSHSVGANVLTF. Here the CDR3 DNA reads TGCGCCAGCAGCCACTCAGTTGGGGCCAACGTCCTGACTTTC.

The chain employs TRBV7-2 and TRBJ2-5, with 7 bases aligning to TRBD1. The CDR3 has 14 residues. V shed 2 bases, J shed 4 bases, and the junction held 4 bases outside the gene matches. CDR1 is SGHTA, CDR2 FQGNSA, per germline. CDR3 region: CASSLRQGGETQYF. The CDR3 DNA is TGTGCCAGCAGCTTACGACAGGGTGGAGAGACCCAGTACTTC.

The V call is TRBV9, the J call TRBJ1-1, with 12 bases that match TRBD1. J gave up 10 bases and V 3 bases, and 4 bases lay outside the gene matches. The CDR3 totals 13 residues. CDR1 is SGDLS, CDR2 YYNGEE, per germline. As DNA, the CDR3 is TGTGCCAGCAGCGCCGGGACAGGGGGCGTAGCTTTCTTT. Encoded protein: CASSAGTGGVAFF.

The CDR3 region is CASSLLSVTGELFF. CDR3 nucleotides: TGTGCCAGCAGCTTATTATCGGTTACCGGGGAGCTGTTTTTT. The V gene is TRBV7-8, the J gene TRBJ2-2, with D unclear. The CDR3 contains 14 residues. Trimming cost V 2 bases and J 5 bases, with 9 bases left between them. Per the germline V gene, CDR1 is SGHVS and CDR2 is FQNEAQ.

The CDR3: CASSPAGGDQPQHF. The CDR3 coding sequence is TGTGCCAGCTCACCAGCAGGGGGTGATCAGCCCCAGCATTTT. V is TRBV18 and J is TRBJ1-5, with 7 bases identical to TRBD1. Germline loops: CDR1 KGHSH, CDR2 LQKENI. This CDR3 comprises 14 residues. V lost 2 bases, J lost 5 bases, and 3 bases stayed unmatched.

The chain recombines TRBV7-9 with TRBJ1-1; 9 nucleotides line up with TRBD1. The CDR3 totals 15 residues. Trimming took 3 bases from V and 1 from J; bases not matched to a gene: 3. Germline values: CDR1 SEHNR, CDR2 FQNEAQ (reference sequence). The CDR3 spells CASSFGTGTNTEAFF. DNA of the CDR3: TGTGCCAGCAGCTTCGGGACAGGGACGAACACTGAAGCTTTCTTT.

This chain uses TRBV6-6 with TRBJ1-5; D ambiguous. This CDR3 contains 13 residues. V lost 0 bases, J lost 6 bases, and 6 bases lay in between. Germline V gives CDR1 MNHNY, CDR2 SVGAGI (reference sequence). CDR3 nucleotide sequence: TGTGCCAGCAGTTACTCAGGGTCTCAGCCCCAGCATTTT. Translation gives CASSYSGSQPQHF.

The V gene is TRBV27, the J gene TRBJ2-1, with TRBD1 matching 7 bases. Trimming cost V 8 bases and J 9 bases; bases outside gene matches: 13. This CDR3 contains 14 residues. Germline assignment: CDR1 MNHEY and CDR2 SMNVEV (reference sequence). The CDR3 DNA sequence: TGTGCCAGCGGAATAGGACAGGCTTTAGGTGAGCAGTTCTTC. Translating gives CASGIGQALGEQFF.

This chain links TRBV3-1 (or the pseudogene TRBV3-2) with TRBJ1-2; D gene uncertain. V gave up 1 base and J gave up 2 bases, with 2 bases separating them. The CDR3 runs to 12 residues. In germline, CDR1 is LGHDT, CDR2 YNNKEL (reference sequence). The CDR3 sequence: CASSQGNYGYTF. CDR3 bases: TGTGCCAGCAGCCAAGGGAACTATGGCTACACCTTC.

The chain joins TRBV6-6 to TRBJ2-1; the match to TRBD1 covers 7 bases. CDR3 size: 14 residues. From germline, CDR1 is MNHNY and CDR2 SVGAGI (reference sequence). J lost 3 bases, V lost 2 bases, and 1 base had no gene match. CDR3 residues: CASSYGTVYNEQFF. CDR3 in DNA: TGTGCCAGCAGTTACGGGACAGTCTACAATGAGCAGTTCTTC.

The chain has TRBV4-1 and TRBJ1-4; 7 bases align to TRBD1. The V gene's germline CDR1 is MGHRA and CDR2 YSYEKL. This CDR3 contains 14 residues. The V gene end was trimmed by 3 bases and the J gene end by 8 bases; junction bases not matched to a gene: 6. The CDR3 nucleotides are TGCGCCAGCAGCCAGTTTCGGACAGGAGAAAAACTGTTTTTT. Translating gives CASSQFRTGEKLFF.

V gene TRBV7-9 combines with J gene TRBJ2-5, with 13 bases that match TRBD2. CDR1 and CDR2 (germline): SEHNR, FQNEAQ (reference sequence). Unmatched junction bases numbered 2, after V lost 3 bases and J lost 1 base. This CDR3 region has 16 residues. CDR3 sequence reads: CASSLGTSGVQETQYF. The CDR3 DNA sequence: TGTGCCAGCAGCTTGGGGACTAGCGGGGTCCAAGAGACCCAGTACTTC.

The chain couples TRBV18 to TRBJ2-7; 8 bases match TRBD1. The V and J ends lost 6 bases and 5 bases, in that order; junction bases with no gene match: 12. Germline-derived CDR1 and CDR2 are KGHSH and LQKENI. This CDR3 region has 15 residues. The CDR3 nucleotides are TGTGCCAGCTCCGACTCCAGGGGGCGGTGGGACGAGCAGTACTTC. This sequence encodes CASSDSRGRWDEQYF.

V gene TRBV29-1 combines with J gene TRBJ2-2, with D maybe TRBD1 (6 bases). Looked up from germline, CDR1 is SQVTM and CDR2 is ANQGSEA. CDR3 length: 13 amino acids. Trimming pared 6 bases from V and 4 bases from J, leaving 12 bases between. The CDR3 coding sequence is TGCAGCGTCCGAACAGGGACCACCGGGGAGCTGTTTTTT. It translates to CSVRTGTTGELFF.

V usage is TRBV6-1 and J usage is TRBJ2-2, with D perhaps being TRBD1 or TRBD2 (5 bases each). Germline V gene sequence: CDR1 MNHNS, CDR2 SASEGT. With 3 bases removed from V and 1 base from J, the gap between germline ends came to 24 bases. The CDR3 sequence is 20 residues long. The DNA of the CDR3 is TGTGCCAGCAGTGACCCCCTAGGACTCGGGGCGTGGGTGAACACCGGGGAGCTGTTTTTT. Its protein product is CASSDPLGLGAWVNTGELFF.

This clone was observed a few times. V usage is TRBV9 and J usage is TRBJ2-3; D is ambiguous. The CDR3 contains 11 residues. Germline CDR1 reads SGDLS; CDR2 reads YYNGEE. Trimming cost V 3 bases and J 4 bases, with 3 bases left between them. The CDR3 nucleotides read TGTGCCAGCAGCGAGTCAGATACGCAGTATTTT. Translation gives CASSESDTQYF.

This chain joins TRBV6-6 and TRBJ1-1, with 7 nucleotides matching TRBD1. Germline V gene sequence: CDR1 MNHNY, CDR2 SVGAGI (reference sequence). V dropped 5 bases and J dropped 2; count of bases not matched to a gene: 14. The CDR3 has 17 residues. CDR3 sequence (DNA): TGTGCCAGCAGTCCCCCCGCTTACAGGGGCCTCAACACTGAAGCTTTCTTT. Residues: CASSPPAYRGLNTEAFF.

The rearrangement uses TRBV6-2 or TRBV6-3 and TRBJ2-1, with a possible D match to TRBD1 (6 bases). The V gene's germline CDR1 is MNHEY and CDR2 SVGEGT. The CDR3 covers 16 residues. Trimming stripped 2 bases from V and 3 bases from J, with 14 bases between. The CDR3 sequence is CASSYGAGASYNEQFF. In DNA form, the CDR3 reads TGTGCCAGCAGTTACGGGGCAGGGGCGAGCTACAATGAGCAGTTCTTC.